This record covers a single T cell receptor beta chain. CDR1 is SGDLS and CDR2 is YYNGEE in the germline V gene. CDR3 size: 16 residues. V dropped 3 bases and J dropped 5; count of bases not matched to a gene: 5. The data derive from a study of blood T cell repertoires in COVID-19. Study as a whole: Specimens from acute and convalescent COVID-19 originated in the United States, Italy and Spain.

The authors' processing: Nucleated cell counts were estimated from reference gene primer amplification. Profiling relied on immunoSEQ multiplex PCR, and the TCRdb table lists in-frame clones only, not all of them. That table supplies the V and J calls and clone size; D and trimming were determined from the DNA. Among just over 650,000 clones listed, 90% were seen once. The TCR comes from a woman aged 18-29 years with acute or convalescent COVID-19. The sequenced sample was peripheral blood. J is TRBJ2-2 and V is TRBV9, with 12 positions matching TRBD1. For the CDR3, the DNA is TGTGCCAGCAGCGGCGGGACAGGGGGCCAAACCGGGGAGCTGTTTTTT. It encodes CASSGGTGGQTGELFF.